Given below is one TCR beta chain in context. What it binds is unknown. These data belong to a study of identical twins. Study-level points and caveats: Cord blood's abundant beta clonotypes had fewer insertions, unlike memory repertoires.

TCRdb re-called the 5' RACE reads through MiXCR, storing one row per CDR3 protein. The repertoire consists of around 1.7 million distinct CDR3 sequences, with roughly a third occurring once and the leading ten covering 0.25% to 0.3%. This CDR3 is 16 amino acids long. Per the germline V gene, CDR1 is MNHEY and CDR2 is SMNVEV (reference sequence). V gave up 0 bases and J gave up 2 bases; unmatched junction bases: 2. What was sequenced was cord blood. The genes are TRBV27 and TRBJ1-5; 9 nucleotides match TRBD1. The TCR sequence derives from a newborn girl in good health. The CDR3: CASSLSRTGGNQPQHF. CDR3 DNA: TGTGCCAGCAGTTTATCGCGGACAGGGGGCAATCAGCCCCAGCATTTT.